The 2 T cell receptor beta chains in this list originate from one sample, sequenced in a study of blood T cell repertoires in COVID-19. Clones were sequenced by immunoSEQ multiplex PCR, and TCRdb holds only the in-frame ones, with some missing. The sample carries 310,000 or so clones, 89% recorded once. Sequenced material: PBMCs or T cells enriched from blood (not recorded which). All receptors derive from a woman aged 40-49 years who had recovered from COVID-19.

The chain joins TRBV2 to TRBJ1-2; tentative D call: TRBD1 (5 bases). Germline V lookup: CDR1 SNHLY, CDR2 FYNNEI. V was shortened by 8 bases and J by 7 bases, with 17 bases between the two germline ends. The length of the CDR3 is 13 residues. CDR3 residues: CASLDSLSSGYTF. In DNA form, the CDR3 reads TGTGCCAGCCTAGACAGTTTAAGCTCTGGCTACACCTTC.

The chain joins TRBV30 to TRBJ1-3; D is unresolved. CDR1 is GTSNPN and CDR2 is SVGIG in the germline V gene (reference sequence). The V end was cut by 1 base, the J end by 6 bases, with 13 bases between. The CDR3 runs to 14 residues. Written as DNA, the CDR3 is TGTGCCTGGAGTGCGACTTTGGCGGTAAACACCATATATTTT. Translating gives CAWSATLAVNTIYF.